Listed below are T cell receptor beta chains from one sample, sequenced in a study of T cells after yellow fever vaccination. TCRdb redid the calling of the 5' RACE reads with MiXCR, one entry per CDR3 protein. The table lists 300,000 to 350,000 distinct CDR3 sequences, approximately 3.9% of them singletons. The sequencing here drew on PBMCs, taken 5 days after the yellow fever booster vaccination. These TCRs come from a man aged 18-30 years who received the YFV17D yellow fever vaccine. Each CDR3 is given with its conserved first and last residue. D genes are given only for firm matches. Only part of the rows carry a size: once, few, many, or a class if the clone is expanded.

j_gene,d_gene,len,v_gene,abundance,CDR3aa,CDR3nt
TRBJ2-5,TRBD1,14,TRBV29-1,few,CSVVRLTGGETQYF,TGCAGCGTTGTACGCCTGACAGGGGGAGAGACCCAGTACTTC
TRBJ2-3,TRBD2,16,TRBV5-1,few,CASSFNPTSGVYTQYF,TGCGCCAGCAGCTTCAATCCGACTAGCGGGGTTTATACGCAGTATTTT
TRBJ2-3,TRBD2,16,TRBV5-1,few,CASRRLAGVLTDTQYF,TGCGCCAGCAGAAGACTAGCGGGGGTCCTCACAGATACGCAGTATTTT
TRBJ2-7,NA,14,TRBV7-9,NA,CASTSPGQTYEQYF,TGTGCCAGCACCTCCCCAGGCCAGACCTACGAGCAGTACTTC
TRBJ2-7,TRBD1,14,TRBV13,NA,CASSRGTGSYEQYF,TGTGCCAGCAGCCGCGGGACAGGGTCTTACGAGCAGTACTTC
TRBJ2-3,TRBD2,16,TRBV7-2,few,CASSLARGDVTDTQYF,TGTGCCAGCAGCTTAGCACGGGGGGATGTCACAGATACGCAGTATTTT
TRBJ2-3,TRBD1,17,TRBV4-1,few,CASSRPGQRLRRDTQYF,TGCGCCAGCAGCCGACCGGGACAGAGACTTCGTAGAGATACGCAGTATTTT
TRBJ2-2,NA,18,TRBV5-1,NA,CASSLQNSATWGGGELFF,TGCGCCAGCAGCCTTCAGAACAGCGCAACTTGGGGAGGCGGGGAGCTGTTTTTT
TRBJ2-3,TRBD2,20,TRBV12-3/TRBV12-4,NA,CASSILGRGGTRSGTDTQYF,TGTGCCAGCAGTATCTTAGGGCGGGGGGGCACCCGGTCGGGCACAGATACGCAGTATTTT
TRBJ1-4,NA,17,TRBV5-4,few,CASSLDPTGVFGEKLFF,TGTGCCAGCAGCTTGGACCCGACGGGGGTCTTTGGTGAAAAACTGTTTTTT
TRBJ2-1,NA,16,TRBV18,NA,CASSPYRDRLTNEQFF,TGTGCCAGCTCACCGTACCGGGATCGCTTGACCAATGAGCAGTTCTTC
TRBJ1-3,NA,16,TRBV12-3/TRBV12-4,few,CASSIDTIGAGNTIYF,TGTGCCAGCAGCATCGATACGATCGGGGCTGGAAACACCATATATTTT
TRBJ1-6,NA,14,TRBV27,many,CASSLSGPGSPLHF,TGTGCCAGCAGTTTATCGGGCCCAGGTTCACCCCTCCACTTT
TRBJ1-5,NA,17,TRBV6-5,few,CASSYSLPTHSNQPQHF,TGTGCCAGCAGTTACTCGCTCCCAACGCATAGCAATCAGCCCCAGCATTTT
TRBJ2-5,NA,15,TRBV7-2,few,CASSDRQGLHETQYF,TGTGCCAGCAGCGACCGACAGGGACTCCATGAGACCCAGTACTTC
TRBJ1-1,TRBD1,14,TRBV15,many,CATSGDRGDTEAFF,TGTGCCACCAGCGGAGACAGGGGGGACACTGAAGCTTTCTTT
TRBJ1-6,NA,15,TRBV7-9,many,CASSSRLTGDSPLHF,TGTGCCAGCAGCTCCCGGTTAACCGGGGATTCACCCCTCCACTTT
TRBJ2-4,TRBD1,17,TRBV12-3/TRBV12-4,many,CASSSGTGGGWANIQYF,TGTGCCAGCAGTTCCGGGACAGGGGGCGGTTGGGCGAACATTCAGTACTTC
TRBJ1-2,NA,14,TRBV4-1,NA,CASSQAQGNYGYTF,TGCGCCAGCAGCCAAGCACAGGGAAACTATGGCTACACCTTC
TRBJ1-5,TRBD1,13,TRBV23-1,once,CASPGQHNQPQHF,TGCGCCAGCCCGGGACAGCACAATCAGCCCCAGCATTTT
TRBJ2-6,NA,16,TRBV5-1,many,CASSLGRSSGANVLTF,TGCGCCAGCAGCTTGGGACGGAGCTCTGGGGCCAACGTCCTGACTTTC
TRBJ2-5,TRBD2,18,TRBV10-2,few,CASSSGGRTSGGVETQYF,TGCGCCAGCAGTTCCGGAGGGAGGACTAGCGGGGGTGTTGAGACCCAGTACTTC
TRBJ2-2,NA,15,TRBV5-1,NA,CASSYRESYTGELFF,TGCGCCAGCAGCTACAGGGAATCATACACCGGGGAGCTGTTTTTT
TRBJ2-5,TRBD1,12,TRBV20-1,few,CSGDRGGETQYF,TGCAGTGGGGACAGGGGCGGGGAGACCCAGTACTTC
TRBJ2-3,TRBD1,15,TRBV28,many,CASSLGTGATDTQYF,TGTGCCAGCAGTTTAGGGACAGGCGCCACAGATACGCAGTATTTT
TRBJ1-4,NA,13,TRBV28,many,CASMGAGGEKLFF,TGTGCCAGTATGGGGGCTGGGGGCGAAAAACTGTTTTTT
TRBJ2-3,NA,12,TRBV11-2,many,CASSSESDTQYF,TGTGCCAGCAGCTCGGAGTCAGATACGCAGTATTTT
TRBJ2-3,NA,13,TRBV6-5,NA,CASKTDNTDTQYF,TGTGCCAGCAAAACAGACAACACAGATACGCAGTATTTT
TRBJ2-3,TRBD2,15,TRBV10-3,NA,CAISPGTSGADTQYF,TGTGCCATCAGTCCCGGGACTAGCGGGGCCGATACGCAGTATTTT
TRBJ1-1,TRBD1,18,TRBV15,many,CATSAGTGQGGRDTEAFF,TGTGCCACTTCTGCCGGGACAGGGCAGGGAGGACGGGATACTGAAGCTTTCTTT
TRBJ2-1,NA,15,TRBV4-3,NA,CASSQEPGSYNEQFF,TGCGCCAGCAGCCAAGAACCAGGTTCCTACAATGAGCAGTTCTTC
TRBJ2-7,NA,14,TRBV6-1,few,CASSEAANPYEQYF,TGTGCCAGCAGTGAAGCGGCAAACCCCTACGAGCAGTACTTC